Listed below are T cell receptor beta chains from one sample, sequenced in a study of read filtering for tumor transcriptome and immune sequencing. TCRdb used MiXCR to reprocess the reads, holding one entry per CDR3 protein. The sample has about 93,000 distinct CDR3 sequences, about 22% seen once. Sample: a population of CD138-negative cells sorted from bone marrow. The receptors originated from a donor aged 40 or older with multiple myeloma. CDR3s include the opening cysteine and the closing phenylalanine or tryptophan. D genes are given only for firm matches. Rows give clone size only sometimes, using once, few, many, or a class for an expanded clone.

>TRBV20-1|few|-|TRBJ1-6|16
TGCAGTGCTAGAGAGGGTACTTTTCCCGATAATTCACCCCTCCACTTT
CSAREGTFPDNSPLHF
>TRBV5-1|-|TRBD1|TRBJ2-2|15
TGCGCCAGCGGCCCCGGGACAGCAAACACCGGGGAGCTGTTTTTT
CASGPGTANTGELFF
>TRBV28|many|-|TRBJ1-5|15
TGTGCCAGCAAAGGGGGGGGCAGGGTTGATCAGCCCCAGCATTTT
CASKGGGRVDQPQHF
>TRBV20-1|many|-|TRBJ1-1|14
TGCAGTGCTAGTGAAGGACGGACGGACACTGAAGCTTTCTTT
CSASEGRTDTEAFF
>TRBV29-1|many|-|TRBJ1-1|13
TGCAGCGTCCCCCTGGGAGGGGGGACGGAAGCTTTCTTT
CSVPLGGGTEAFF
>TRBV19|many|-|TRBJ2-2|15
TGTGCCAGTAGTATTAGGGCAGTCCTCGACGGGGAGCTGTTTTTT
CASSIRAVLDGELFF
>TRBV24-1|few|-|TRBJ2-2|11
TGTGCCACCAGTGTTTCCGGGGAGCTGTTTTTT
CATSVSGELFF
>TRBV4-1|-|-|TRBJ2-4|15
TGCGCCAGCAGCCAAGTTAGCTCCCCTTGGAACATTCAGTACTTC
CASSQVSSPWNIQYF
>TRBV19|many|-|TRBJ2-6|18
TGTGCCAGTAGTATAAGGGGACATCCACTCTCTGGGGCCAACGTCCTGACTTTC
CASSIRGHPLSGANVLTF
>TRBV7-8|few|-|TRBJ1-4|14
TGTGCCAGCAGCTTATGGAGGCCCGTTGAAAAACTGTTTTTT
CASSLWRPVEKLFF
>TRBV2|many|-|TRBJ1-1|12
TGTGCCAGCAGCGCGGACAGCCTTGAAGCTTTCTTT
CASSADSLEAFF
>TRBV2|-|TRBD2|TRBJ2-7|15
TGTGCCAGCTCCGGGGAGCGGGATAGCTCCTACGAGCAGTACTTC
CASSGERDSSYEQYF
>TRBV6-5|many|-|TRBJ1-2|14
TGTGCCAGCACCACAAGGTCAGGGGACTATGGCTACACCTTC
CASTTRSGDYGYTF
>TRBV20-1|many|TRBD1|TRBJ2-3|15
TGCAGTGCGGAACCGGGACAGGGGTCCCCAGATACGCAGTATTTT
CSAEPGQGSPDTQYF
>TRBV7-2|many|TRBD2|TRBJ2-1|13
TGTGCCAGCAGCTTAGGGACTAGCGGACGACAGTTCTTC
CASSLGTSGRQFF
>TRBV11-2|many|TRBD2|TRBJ2-1|16
TGTGCCAGCAACCGGGAGGGGGGCGGGTCCTACAATGAGCAGTTCTTC
CASNREGGGSYNEQFF
>TRBV12-3/TRBV12-4|many|-|TRBJ1-5|15
TGTGCCAGCAGTTTATCGCCAGCTAGCAATCAGCCCCAGCATTTT
CASSLSPASNQPQHF
>TRBV6-2/TRBV6-3|-|TRBD1|TRBJ1-5|14
TGTGCCAGCAGGGGGACAGGGGTGAATCAGCCCCAGCATTTT
CASRGTGVNQPQHF
>TRBV5-1|-|-|TRBJ1-1|15
TGCGCCAACAGCTTGGCCGCGGCACTCAACACTGAAGCTTTCTTT
CANSLAAALNTEAFF
>TRBV13|-|-|TRBJ2-2|15
TGTGCCAGCAGCTTAGCGAGGAATCCTACCGGGGAGCTGTTTTTT
CASSLARNPTGELFF
>TRBV6-5|few|-|TRBJ1-5|14
TGTGCCAGCGGCGTTGCAGGGAGAAATCAGCCCCAGCATTTT
CASGVAGRNQPQHF
>TRBV12-3/TRBV12-4|many|-|TRBJ1-6|14
TGTGCCAGCAGTGCCACAGGGTGGGGTTCACCCCTCCACTTT
CASSATGWGSPLHF
>TRBV28|few|-|TRBJ1-3|14
TGTGCCAGCAGCCCCTGGGGTCTCGGAAACACCATATATTTT
CASSPWGLGNTIYF
>TRBV28|many|TRBD1|TRBJ2-7|15
TGTGCCAGCAGTCCCCCGCGGGACAGGGGATACGAGCAGTACTTC
CASSPPRDRGYEQYF
>TRBV4-1|many|TRBD1|TRBJ2-2|18
TGCGCCAGCAGCCAGGCCCTCGGGACAGGGGGAAACACCGGGGAGCTGTTTTTT
CASSQALGTGGNTGELFF
>TRBV28|few|-|TRBJ1-1|12
TGTGCCAGCAGTTTATATGGCACTGAAGCTTTCTTT
CASSLYGTEAFF
>TRBV6-2/TRBV6-3|many|TRBD2|TRBJ2-1|17
TGTGCCAGCAAGCCTAGCGGGGGTGGAACCTACAACAATGAGCAGTTCTTC
CASKPSGGGTYNNEQFF
>TRBV12-3/TRBV12-4|-|-|TRBJ1-6|15
TGTGCCAGCAGTTTGCAGAGCTCCTATAATTCACCCCTCCACTTT
CASSLQSSYNSPLHF
>TRBV5-1|many|-|TRBJ2-1|13
TGCGCCAGCAGCAGCCATAGGAACGATGAGCAGTTCTTC
CASSSHRNDEQFF
>TRBV5-1|many|-|TRBJ2-3|16
TGCGCCAGCAGCCCTTATTCGGGGGCCTCCACAGATACGCAGTATTTT
CASSPYSGASTDTQYF
>TRBV20-1|-|-|TRBJ2-7|13
TGCAGTTCGGAAGGGAGGAACTCCTACGAGCAGTACTTC
CSSEGRNSYEQYF
>TRBV5-5|many|-|TRBJ2-1|16
TGTGCCAGCAGCTTCAGCCCGGCGCCCGGGGACAATGAGCAGTTCTTC
CASSFSPAPGDNEQFF
>TRBV9|many|-|TRBJ2-1|13
TGTGCCAGCAGCGTAGGATCACTGAATGAGCAGTTCTTC
CASSVGSLNEQFF
>TRBV7-2|many|-|TRBJ2-1|14
TGTGCCAGCAGCTCCCCCAGGGGGGGCAGGGAGCAGTTCTTC
CASSSPRGGREQFF
>TRBV18|many|-|TRBJ1-2|15
TGTGCCAGCTCACCGACCAGTTCCCCAAACTATGGCTACACCTTC
CASSPTSSPNYGYTF
>TRBV28|many|-|TRBJ2-1|15
TGTGCCAGCAAAAGGTCCGGGACTGCCTCCAATGAGCAGTTCTTC
CASKRSGTASNEQFF